The 7 T cell receptor beta chains below were found in one sample sequenced in a study of regulatory T cells in long-lasting Graves disease. Time point of the sample: persistent/refractory GD, antithyroid drugs over 5 years with positive TRAb. Following extraction of RNA from PBMCs, that RNA was used to make the TCR library. Arm-PCR of CDR3 regions and iRepertoire HTBI primers were used to build TCR beta libraries. TCRdb used MiXCR to reprocess the multiplex PCR reads, holding one entry per CDR3 protein. The sample includes about 400,000 distinct CDR3 sequences, about a fifth of them seen just once. The sample here was peripheral blood mononuclear cells (PBMCs), taken when the disease was refractory, from a patient treated with antithyroid drugs. The receptor source for this set is a female donor with Graves disease.

This clonotype was seen ten or more times. The J gene is TRBJ1-4, the V gene TRBV15; D not certain. CDR1 is LNHNV and CDR2 is YYDKDF in the germline V gene (reference sequence). V lost 1 base to trimming and J lost 7 bases, with 10 bases between them. The CDR3 is 14 amino acids. The CDR3 sequence is CATSRGPVGEKLFF. DNA of the CDR3: TGTGCCACCAGCAGAGGGCCGGTGGGTGAAAAACTGTTTTTT.

V usage is TRBV7-2 and J usage is TRBJ2-1, with D tentatively TRBD1 (5 bases). V gave up 5 bases and J gave up 9 bases, with 8 bases separating them. The CDR3 consists of 11 residues. CDR1 SGHTA and CDR2 FQGNSA come from the germline V gene. The CDR3 region is CASSRGSEQFF. The DNA of the CDR3 is TGTGCCAGCAGCAGGGGCTCTGAGCAGTTCTTC.

This clonotype was found a few times. The chain has TRBV12-3 or TRBV12-4 and TRBJ2-7; D gene unclear. Trimming pared 4 bases from V and 6 bases from J, leaving 7 bases between. The CDR3 contains 11 residues. In DNA, the CDR3 is TGTGCCAGCAGTTACAACACCGAGCAGTACTTC. Translation gives CASSYNTEQYF.

This clonotype was found many times. The rearrangement uses TRBV12-5 and TRBJ1-4, with TRBD1 matching 9 bases. Germline CDR1 LGHNT, CDR2 FRNRAP. This CDR3 comprises 14 residues. Trimming cost V 6 bases and J 4 bases; bases outside gene matches: 3. Here the CDR3 DNA reads TGTGCTAGTGGGCGACAGGGGGGTAATGAAAAACTGTTTTTT. Amino acids: CASGRQGGNEKLFF.

There are a few counts of this clonotype. This chain links TRBV12-3 or TRBV12-4 with TRBJ1-6; D perhaps matches TRBD1 (6 bases). The V end was cut by 7 bases, the J end by 0 bases, with 13 bases between. The CDR3 is 16 residues long. CDR3 loop: CASTGQSSSYNSPLHF. As DNA, the CDR3 is TGTGCCAGCACCGGACAGTCGAGCTCCTATAATTCACCCCTCCACTTT.

This clonotype came up many times. The chain employs TRBV28 and TRBJ2-7; D is unresolved. Trimming took off 10 bases at V and 2 bases at J, with 18 bases between the two ends. Germline V gene sequence: CDR1 MDHEN, CDR2 SYDVKM. The CDR3 runs to 14 residues. The CDR3 protein is CAIAPPGGAYEQYF. The DNA of the CDR3 is TGTGCCATCGCCCCTCCGGGCGGTGCCTACGAGCAGTACTTC.

This clonotype was found many times. The chain has TRBV15 and TRBJ2-7; the match to TRBD1 covers 9 bases. From germline, CDR1 is LNHNV and CDR2 YYDKDF (reference sequence). V dropped 0 bases and J dropped 6; count of bases not matched to a gene: 6. CDR3 length: 15 amino acids. The CDR3 DNA follows: TGTGCCACCAGCAGAGATCTCGGGACAGGGAGCGAGCAGTACTTC. Amino acid sequence: CATSRDLGTGSEQYF.